The source of this T cell receptor beta chain is a study (dated by TCRdb to the mid-2010s). Context from the whole study: Whether tumor-infiltrating Tregs in breast cancer are recruited from blood Tregs or converted in situ from other CD4+ T cell subsets was tested. General study outcomes and caveats: The greatest overlap of tumor-infiltrating Treg TCR alpha and beta sequences was with tumor naive CD4+ T cells, followed next by blood naive CD4+ T cells. Rather than covering whole repertoires, validation in the larger cohort was restricted to a single TCR beta V-J rearrangement. Tumor memory CD4+ T cell TCR gene usage was found to cluster with blood and lymph node memory CD4+ cells and with lymph node naive CD4+ cells.

CDR3 length: 12 amino acids, cysteine to phenylalanine. Only the CDR3 portion is preserved as DNA: 36 bases, with reading frame beginning at the first base. From the germline V gene, CDR1 is SQVTM and CDR2 is ANQGSEA. Here V drops 6 bases and J drops 7 bases, and the junction holds 7 bases not matched to any gene. To purify naive CD4+ T cells, the Miltenyi Naive CD4+ T Cell Isolation kit was used, and CD25 microbeads served to deplete Tregs. Tregs, naive and memory CD4+ T cells from tumor, blood and ipsilateral draining lymph nodes of a few breast cancer patients underwent full-length TCR alpha and beta sequencing. Ficoll density gradient centrifugation was used to isolate mononuclear cells from lymph nodes or from about 50 ml of peripheral blood. Sorted cell populations were confirmed by FACS to exceed 90% purity. Full-length TCR variable regions were amplified by 5' RACE PCR with constant-region reverse primers, and semi-nested PCR with Nested Universal Primer A was subsequently performed. Using the ReliaPrep RNA Cell Miniprep System, total RNA was extracted, and the SMARTer RACE 5'/3' Kit was then used to reverse transcribe the RNA into 5'RACE-ready cDNA. Multiplex adaptors were used to barcode the full-length TCR alpha and beta libraries, which were then sequenced on an Illumina MiSeq. In the authors' own workflow: For each of nine subset-tissue groups, sequencing data from the five patients were pooled, and the groups were then compared using unsupervised clustering of TCR gene usage. The Morisita-Horn index was used to calculate repertoire similarity, with shared sequences weighted by how much each contributed to each repertoire. In TCRdb, the public reads were trimmed at Q25 with fastp and aligned with MiXCR, with productive beta chains retained. Rows are combined by CDR3 protein, so each entry shows the most common genes and DNA. These V and J calls rely on TCRdb rather than the paper's analysis. This sample lists about 54,000 distinct CDR3 sequences; roughly 17% were detected once. The top ten constitute 2% to 2.5% of the sample.

The sample holds a few counts of this clonotype. This clone's antigen is unknown. Per-base qualities were not stored, and no clone one base away is much larger. This TCR came from a female donor with breast cancer. The sequencing sample was made of naive CD4+ T cells sorted from blood. In the paper's terms, the cell subset or site label means: naive CD4+ T cells, CD4+CD45RA+CD25-. The rearrangement combines TRBV29-1 with TRBJ1-2; 8 bases in the junction line up with TRBD1. The bases are TGCAGCGTGCACAGGGGGTCGGGTGGCTACACCTTC. Its amino acids are CSVHRGSGGYTF.